This passage covers 25 T cell receptor beta chains from one sample sequenced in a study of blood T cell repertoires in COVID-19. Clones were sequenced by immunoSEQ multiplex PCR, and TCRdb holds only the in-frame ones, with some missing. This sample has approximately 230,000 clones, with around nine tenths found just once. Specimen: peripheral blood. The receptor set was obtained from a man aged 18 to 30 with active or convalescent COVID-19.

This rearrangement joins TRBV6-2 or TRBV6-3 to TRBJ1-6, with D perhaps matching TRBD1 (5 bases). This CDR3 comprises 15 residues. The germline gives CDR1 MNHEY, CDR2 SVGEGT. V shed 0 bases and J shed 8 bases, with 11 bases lying between them. The CDR3 here is CASSYSAQEHSPLHF. For the CDR3, the DNA is TGTGCCAGCAGTTACTCAGCACAGGAGCATTCACCCCTCCACTTT.

This chain joins TRBV5-1 and TRBJ1-3; possible D gene TRBD1, 5 bases. Germline CDR1 SGHRS, CDR2 YFSETQ. The CDR3 has 16 residues. The V gene lost 4 bases and the J gene lost 0 bases, with 14 bases spanning the gap. The DNA of the CDR3 is TGCGCCAGCAGCGGAGGGACGTCGAGCTCTGGAAACACCATATATTTT. It yields the protein CASSGGTSSSGNTIYF.

V and J are TRBV7-9 and TRBJ1-1; 10 nucleotides match TRBD1. Per the germline V gene, CDR1 is SEHNR and CDR2 is FQNEAQ (reference sequence). The CDR3 has 19 amino acids. Germline trimming cut 2 bases from V and 1 base from J; bases unmatched to any gene: 13. CDR3 in DNA: TGTGCCAGCAGCTTACGAAGAGACAGGGGGCAAGATCAGAACACTGAAGCTTTCTTT. Its translation is CASSLRRDRGQDQNTEAFF.

J is TRBJ1-6 and V is TRBV27; D ambiguous. Germline CDR1 reads MNHEY; CDR2 reads SMNVEV (reference sequence). The V gene lost 0 bases and the J gene lost 0 bases, with 6 bases spanning the gap. The CDR3 spans 16 residues. CDR3 in amino acids: CASSLSGSSYNSPLHF. The CDR3 nucleotides read TGTGCCAGCAGTTTATCGGGGAGCTCCTATAATTCACCCCTCCACTTT.

The V call is TRBV9, the J call TRBJ2-1; 7 bases map to TRBD2. The length of the CDR3 is 16 residues. The trim removed 1 base at V and 6 bases at J, leaving 10 bases unmatched. The germline CDR1 and CDR2 sequences are SGDLS and YYNGEE. The CDR3 spells CASSVRSGRASNEQFF. CDR3 coding DNA: TGTGCCAGCAGCGTACGATCGGGGAGGGCCTCCAATGAGCAGTTCTTC.

The genes are TRBV6-5 and TRBJ2-5; D ambiguous. Between the trimmed V and J ends, which lost 8 bases and 2 bases, there was a span of 18 bases. Germline assignment: CDR1 MNHEY and CDR2 SVGAGI. The length of the CDR3 is 15 residues. Here the CDR3 reads CASLSWSGDQETQYF. The CDR3 nucleotides read TGTGCCAGCCTGAGTTGGTCTGGAGATCAAGAGACCCAGTACTTC.

This chain joins TRBV5-4 and TRBJ2-7; possibly TRBD1 for D (6 bases). V was shortened by 3 bases and J by 7 bases, with 23 bases between the two germline ends. The V gene's germline CDR1 is SGHNT and CDR2 YYREEE (reference sequence). The CDR3 consists of 16 residues. CDR3 bases: TGTGCCAGCAGCTGGGGGTCGGTAGGGGGACGAGGAGAGCAGTACTTC. As protein: CASSWGSVGGRGEQYF.

The chain joins TRBV19 to TRBJ2-1; 7 bases match TRBD2. Germline V gene lookup returns CDR1 LNHDA and CDR2 SQIVND (reference sequence). The J segment lost 3 bases and the V segment lost 5 bases, leaving 4 bases of the junction unmatched. CDR3 size: 14 residues. CDR3 coding DNA: TGTGCCAGTAGTGGGCGCGGGAGCTACAATGAGCAGTTCTTC. Amino acid sequence: CASSGRGSYNEQFF.

V usage is TRBV7-6 and J usage is TRBJ2-5; D unclear. CDR3 length: 17 residues. V gave up 0 bases and J gave up 2 bases, with 16 bases separating them. The germline CDR1 and CDR2 sequences are SGHVS and FNYEAQ. DNA for the CDR3: TGTGCCAGCAGCTTAGCCCCCGGAGTCGGCAAGCAAGAGACCCAGTACTTC. Protein: CASSLAPGVGKQETQYF.

The chain uses TRBV12-2 and TRBJ2-3; the table assigns TRBD2, which was not confirmed against the DNA. TRBV12-2 is recorded as a pseudogene. The CDR3 has 18 amino acids. CDR3 DNA sequence: TGTGCAAGTCGCTTAAGTAAGGACTGGACTAGCGGCACAGATACGCAGTATTTT. It translates to CASRLSKDWTSGTDTQYF.

This clone came up once. J is TRBJ2-5 and V is TRBV7-2; D is possibly TRBD1 (6 bases). V lost 2 bases, J lost 5 bases, and 15 bases lay in between. The CDR3 runs 15 residues. The germline CDR1 and CDR2 sequences are SGHTA and FQGNSA. The CDR3 sequence: CASSLSWTVRETQYF. In nucleotides, the CDR3 is TGTGCCAGCAGCTTATCCTGGACAGTGAGGGAGACCCAGTACTTC.

The chain carries TRBV7-2 and TRBJ2-7, with TRBD2 matching 9 bases. In germline, CDR1 is SGHTA, CDR2 FQGNSA. The CDR3 has 16 amino acids. V lost 0 bases to trimming and J lost 6 bases; unmatched junction nucleotides: 9. The CDR3: CASSLAAGGPSGEQYF. The CDR3 DNA sequence: TGTGCCAGCAGCTTAGCTGCGGGAGGGCCCTCGGGCGAGCAGTACTTC.

This rearrangement joins TRBV2 to TRBJ1-2; 10 bases align to TRBD1. V gave up 9 bases and J gave up 4 bases; unmatched junction bases: 5. This CDR3 spans 13 amino acids. Germline V gene data show CDR1 as SNHLY and CDR2 as FYNNEI. CDR3 sequence (DNA): TGTGCCAGAGACAGGGGGCAATCCTATGGCTACACCTTC. It codes for CARDRGQSYGYTF. Full variable domain (outside the CDR3, taken from reference TRBV2 and TRBJ1-2): EPEVTQTPSHQVTQMGQEVILRCVPISNHLYFYWYRQILGQKVEFLVSFYNNEISEKSEIFDDQFSVERPDGSNFTLKIRSTKLEDSAMYFCARDRGQSYGYTFGSGTRLTVV.

CDR3: CASSADSGAADTQYF. The CDR3 nucleotides read TGTGCCAGCAGCGCAGACTCGGGTGCGGCAGATACGCAGTATTTT. The chain has TRBV9 and TRBJ2-3; D unresolved. The CDR3 covers 15 residues. The V gene's germline CDR1 is SGDLS and CDR2 YYNGEE. Trimming shortened V by 3 bases and J by 4 bases, and 15 bases separated the two germline ends.

CDR3 DNA sequence: TGTGCCAGCAGCCGACAGGGGGCCCACGAGCAGTACTTC. This codes for CASSRQGAHEQYF. The chain joins TRBV28 to TRBJ2-7; TRBD1 agrees at 10 bases. J gave up 5 bases and V 6 bases, and 4 bases lay outside the gene matches. Germline CDR1 reads MDHEN; CDR2 reads SYDVKM. This CDR3 region has 13 residues.

The genes are TRBV5-4 and TRBJ2-3; 10 nucleotides line up with TRBD1. The CDR3 is 15 residues long. Unmatched junction bases numbered 6, after V lost 5 bases and J lost 3 bases. Germline V gene lookup returns CDR1 SGHNT and CDR2 YYREEE (reference sequence). CDR3 loop: CASSKGQGWTDTQYF. Here the CDR3 DNA reads TGTGCCAGCAGTAAGGGACAGGGGTGGACAGATACGCAGTATTTT.

The chain links TRBV5-4 to TRBJ1-2; TRBD1 might be the D (6 bases). V was clipped by 0 bases and J by 3 bases, with 9 bases between them. The CDR3 sequence is 14 residues long. Germline lookup yields CDR1 SGHNT and CDR2 YYREEE (reference sequence). Here the CDR3 reads CASSLDGGDYGYTF. The CDR3 nucleotides are TGTGCCAGCAGCTTGGATGGGGGCGACTATGGCTACACCTTC.

V is TRBV7-2 and J is TRBJ2-5; TRBD1 is a possible D gene (5 bases). CDR3 length: 15 amino acids. The V gene lost 2 bases and the J gene lost 2 bases, with 12 bases spanning the gap. From germline, CDR1 is SGHTA and CDR2 FQGNSA. CDR3 coding DNA: TGTGCCAGCAGCTTAACAGGTGCACCTCAAGAGACCCAGTACTTC. It encodes CASSLTGAPQETQYF. Drawing the rest from reference TRBV7-2 and TRBJ2-5, the complete variable domain is GAGVSQSPSNKVTEKGKDVELRCDPISGHTALYWYRQSLGQGLEFLIYFQGNSAPDKSGLPSDRFSAERTGGSVSTLTIQRTQQEDSAVYLCASSLTGAPQETQYFGPGTRLLVL.

This chain uses TRBV4-2 with TRBJ2-1, with D hard to call. Trimming left V 0 bases short and J 6 bases short, with 6 bases between. The CDR3 loop spans 13 amino acids. In germline, CDR1 is LGHNA, CDR2 YNFKEQ. The DNA for the CDR3 is TGTGCCAGCAGCCAAGATTCCGTCAATGAGCAGTTCTTC. It codes for CASSQDSVNEQFF.

The V call is TRBV4-3, the J call TRBJ2-5; 7 nucleotides align to TRBD1. The J segment lost 2 bases and the V segment lost 4 bases, leaving 10 bases of the junction unmatched. The CDR3 has 16 residues. From germline, CDR1 is LGHNA and CDR2 YSLEER. This CDR3 reads CASSPRQGLGQETQYF. CDR3 DNA: TGCGCCAGCAGCCCACGACAGGGTCTAGGTCAAGAGACCCAGTACTTC.

DNA for the CDR3: TGTGCCAGCAGTTTCGGGGGGCTTCCCACAGATACGCAGTATTTT. Its protein is CASSFGGLPTDTQYF. The gene calls are TRBV27 and TRBJ2-3, with D possibly TRBD2 on 7 matching bases. Germline CDR1 and CDR2: MNHEY and SMNVEV (reference sequence). The CDR3 covers 15 residues. V was shortened by 3 bases and J by 2 bases, with 12 bases between the two germline ends.

The chain carries TRBV6-5 and TRBJ2-2, with D maybe TRBD2 (7 bases). The CDR3 is 16 residues long. Per germline, CDR1 MNHEY and CDR2 SVGAGI. V was shortened by 0 bases and J by 4 bases, with 12 bases between the two germline ends. CDR3 coding DNA: TGTGCCAGCAGTTACTCGGGGGGAGGGGGCACCGGGGAGCTGTTTTTT. This translates into CASSYSGGGGTGELFF.

This chain uses TRBV19 with TRBJ2-5; possible D gene TRBD2, 5 bases. Trimming cost V 2 bases and J 7 bases, with 5 bases left between them. Germline CDR1 LNHDA, CDR2 SQIVND (reference sequence). This CDR3 comprises 11 residues. DNA of the CDR3: TGTGCCAGTAGTATACGGGGGACCCAGTACTTC. As protein: CASSIRGTQYF.

This clone has more than one count but fewer than ten. V is TRBV3-1 (or the pseudogene TRBV3-2) and J is TRBJ1-6; 9 nucleotides agree with TRBD1. V dropped 4 bases and J dropped 6; count of bases not matched to a gene: 4. CDR3 length: 15 amino acids. Germline V gives CDR1 LGHDT, CDR2 YNNKEL (reference sequence). The CDR3 DNA reads as TGTGCCAGCAGCCCACTGGACAGGGGTAATTCACCCCTCCACTTT. Translation: CASSPLDRGNSPLHF.

The CDR3 sequence is CSASLRARGNYGYTF. In nucleotides, the CDR3 is TGCAGTGCTAGTCTGAGGGCCAGAGGGAACTATGGCTACACCTTC. The chain couples TRBV20-1 to TRBJ1-2, with unresolved D. The CDR3 runs to 15 residues. V was pared by 3 bases and J by 2 bases, with 16 bases between. Germline assignment: CDR1 DFQATT and CDR2 SNEGSKA (reference sequence).